The rows below give T cell receptor beta chains drawn from one sample of a study of T cells in Graves' hyperthyroidism and ophthalmopathy. A single record per CDR3 protein comes from TCRdb applying MiXCR to the multiplex PCR reads. Of about 300,000 distinct CDR3 sequences listed, less than 30% were seen once; the top ten hold roughly 24%. The source material was blood. These receptors all come from a man in his forties with Graves' hyperthyroidism that later progressed to Graves' ophthalmopathy. Both conserved end residues are part of each CDR3. Each record gives: V gene, D gene, clone size, J gene, CDR3 protein, CDR3 DNA. D genes are given only for firm matches. Part of the rows lack a size; the others show once, few, many or a class for expanded clones.

TRBV28	TRBD1	many	TRBJ2-7	CASILQGSGGEQYF	TGTGCCAGCATCCTACAGGGGTCGGGTGGCGAGCAGTACTTC
TRBV20-1	.	few	TRBJ1-2	CSASTRGSYGYTF	TGCAGTGCTAGTACCCGGGGGAGTTATGGCTACACCTTC
TRBV19	TRBD2	many	TRBJ2-5	CASSPTSPRQTQYF	TGTGCCAGTAGCCCGACTAGCCCTCGACAGACCCAGTACTTC
TRBV11-3	.	many	TRBJ1-2	CASSLDDGGYYGYTF	TGTGCCAGCAGCTTAGACGACGGCGGGTACTATGGCTACACCTTC
TRBV7-2	.	.	TRBJ2-7	CASSPLTQRQYF	TGTGCCAGCAGTCCACTCACCCAACGACAGTACTTC
TRBV12-3/TRBV12-4	.	.	TRBJ2-5	CASSYSNPGQETQYF	TGTGCCAGCAGTTACTCGAATCCGGGACAAGAGACCCAGTACTTC
TRBV12-3/TRBV12-4	.	many	TRBJ1-1	CASSLMITEAFF	TGTGCCAGCAGCCTAATGATCACTGAAGCTTTCTTT
TRBV6-1	.	.	TRBJ1-5	CASSPRPNSNQPQHF	TGTGCCAGCAGTCCCCGCCCAAATAGCAATCAGCCCCAGCATTTT
TRBV20-1	TRBD2	few	TRBJ2-7	CSAPSRVSGKYEQYF	TGCAGTGCCCCGTCCCGGGTTAGCGGGAAGTACGAGCAGTACTTC
TRBV6-5	.	many	TRBJ2-7	CASSARAHEQYF	TGTGCCAGCAGCGCGAGGGCCCACGAGCAGTACTTC
TRBV6-2/TRBV6-3	.	once	TRBJ1-1	CASSYPARTDLNTEAFF	TGTGCCAGCAGTTATCCCGCCAGGACAGATTTGAACACTGAAGCTTTCTTT
TRBV28	.	.	TRBJ2-7	CASSLIAGMDEQYF	TGTGCCAGCAGTTTAATCGCAGGGATGGACGAGCAGTACTTC
TRBV29-1	TRBD1	.	TRBJ2-7	CSVDSGGGYEQYF	TGCAGCGTTGATTCAGGGGGCGGCTACGAGCAGTACTTC
TRBV6-5	.	few	TRBJ1-1	CASSSQGIGAFF	TGTGCCAGCAGTTCCCAGGGGATAGGAGCTTTCTTT